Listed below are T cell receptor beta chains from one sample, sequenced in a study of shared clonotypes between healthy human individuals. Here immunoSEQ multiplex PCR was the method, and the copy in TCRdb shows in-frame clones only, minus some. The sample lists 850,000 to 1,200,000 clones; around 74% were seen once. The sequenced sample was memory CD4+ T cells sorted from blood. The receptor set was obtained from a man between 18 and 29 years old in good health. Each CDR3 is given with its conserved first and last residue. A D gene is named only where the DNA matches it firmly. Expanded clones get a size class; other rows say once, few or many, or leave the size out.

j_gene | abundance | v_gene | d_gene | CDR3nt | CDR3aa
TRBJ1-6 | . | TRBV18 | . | TGTGCCAGCTCACCCAACAGGGATTCACCCCTCCACTTT | CASSPNRDSPLHF
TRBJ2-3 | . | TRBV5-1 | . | TGCGCCAGCAGCTTGGCCTCAAGGACAAACACAGATACGCAGTATTTT | CASSLASRTNTDTQYF
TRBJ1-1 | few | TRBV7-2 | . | TGTGCCAGCAGCTTAGCGTGGGGGTCAGGTCCAAACACTGAAGCTTTCTTT | CASSLAWGSGPNTEAFF
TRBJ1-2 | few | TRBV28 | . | TGTGCCAGCAGTTTAGGGAGGGCGTCCTATGGCTACACCTTC | CASSLGRASYGYTF
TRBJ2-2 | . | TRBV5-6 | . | TGTGCCAGCGAGGGCGCGGGAACCAACACCGGGGAGCTGTTTTTT | CASEGAGTNTGELFF
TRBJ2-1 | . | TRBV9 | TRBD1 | TGTGCCAGCAGCGTAGGACAGGGGGCGTACAATGAGCAGTTCTTC | CASSVGQGAYNEQFF
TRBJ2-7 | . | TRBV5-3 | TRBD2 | TGTGCCAGAGGACTAGCTTCCTACGAGCAGTACTTC | CARGLASYEQYF
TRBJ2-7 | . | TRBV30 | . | TGTGCCTGGAGTGTATGGGGCCTGGGGGAGCAGTACTTC | CAWSVWGLGEQYF
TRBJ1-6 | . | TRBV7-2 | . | TGTGCCAGCGAACAGGGAAGCAATTCACCCCTCCACTTT | CASEQGSNSPLHF
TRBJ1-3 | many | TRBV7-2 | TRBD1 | TGTGCCAGCAGCCCGGGACAGGTTAGCTCTGGAAACACCATATATTTT | CASSPGQVSSGNTIYF
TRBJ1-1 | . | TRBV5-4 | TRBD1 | TGTGCCAGCAGCCCGGCGCCCGGGACAGGGAGGGGGGTACGGACTGAAGCTTTCTTT | CASSPAPGTGRGVRTEAFF
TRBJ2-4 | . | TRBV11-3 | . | TGTGCCAGCAGCTCGGGACCGGGTATTCAGTACTTC | CASSSGPGIQYF
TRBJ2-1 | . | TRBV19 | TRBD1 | TGTGCCAGTAGTATCGGTGGACAGGGAGTGGGCAATGAGCAGTTCTTC | CASSIGGQGVGNEQFF
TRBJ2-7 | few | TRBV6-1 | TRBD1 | TGTGCCAGCAGTGAAATGGGGACAGGGGGCTACGAGCAGTACTTC | CASSEMGTGGYEQYF
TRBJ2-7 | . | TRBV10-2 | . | TGCGCCAGCAGTGACCGGGGTGGCTCTACCGTTTACGAGCAGTACTTC | CASSDRGGSTVYEQYF
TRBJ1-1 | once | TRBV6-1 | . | TGTGCCAGCACTGAGGGTCGCATGAACACTGAAGCTTTCTTT | CASTEGRMNTEAFF
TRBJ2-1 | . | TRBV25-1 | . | TGTGCCAGCAGCGCGGGACAGCGATTCATTGAGCAGTTCTTC | CASSAGQRFIEQFF
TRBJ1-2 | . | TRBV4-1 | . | TGCGCCAGCAGCCAAGACCCAGGAGTTAACTATGGCTACACCTTC | CASSQDPGVNYGYTF
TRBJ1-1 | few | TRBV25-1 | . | TGTGCCAGCAGTGAAGGACAGATGAACACTGAAGCTTTCTTT | CASSEGQMNTEAFF
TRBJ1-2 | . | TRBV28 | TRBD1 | TGTGCCAGCAGTCCCAGGGACAGCAAATTCTATGGCTACACCTTC | CASSPRDSKFYGYTF